These 28 T cell receptor beta chains were sequenced from one sample in a study of lymphopenia after photon versus proton radiotherapy. Clones were read by immunoSEQ multiplex PCR, and TCRdb kept only the in-frame ones, dropping some. In the table there are 70,000 or so clones, approximately 91% of which are singletons. The source material was peripheral blood, sampled from a patient treated with photon-based radiotherapy. All receptors come from a woman between 65 and 79 years old with pancreatic cancer.

This clone was recorded only once. The chain carries TRBV7-2 and TRBJ1-2, with D possibly matching TRBD1 (6 bases). Per germline, CDR1 SGHTA and CDR2 FQGNSA. This CDR3 is 14 amino acids long. V was clipped by 1 base and J by 3 bases, with 9 bases between them. CDR3 nucleotide sequence: TGTGCCAGCAGCTTAGGGGCAGGGGACTATGGCTACACCTTC. It encodes CASSLGAGDYGYTF.

This clone was found once. J is TRBJ2-3 and V is TRBV15, with 7 bases aligning to TRBD2. Germline V gene lookup returns CDR1 LNHNV and CDR2 YYDKDF (reference sequence). There are 15 residues in the CDR3. V shed 1 base and J 2 bases; nucleotides not matched to a gene: 3. CDR3 protein: CATSRAAGDTDTQYF. CDR3 in DNA: TGTGCCACCAGCAGAGCGGCGGGGGACACAGATACGCAGTATTTT.

This rearrangement joins TRBV7-6 to TRBJ1-2; no clear D gene. V was pared by 0 bases and J by 0 bases, with 14 bases between. This CDR3 contains 17 residues. The germline CDR1 and CDR2 sequences are SGHVS and FNYEAQ. CDR3 in amino acids: CASSLAQRVGANYGYTF. CDR3 DNA: TGTGCCAGCAGCTTAGCCCAACGAGTGGGTGCTAACTATGGCTACACCTTC.

The chain employs TRBV7-2 and TRBJ2-1, with a possible D match to TRBD2 (6 bases). The length of the CDR3 is 17 residues. V was shortened by 5 bases and J by 4 bases, with 21 bases between the two germline ends. Germline lookup yields CDR1 SGHTA and CDR2 FQGNSA. CDR3 protein: CASSPPGGGEPYNEQFF. The CDR3 DNA follows: TGTGCCAGCAGCCCTCCGGGCGGCGGGGAACCTTACAATGAGCAGTTCTTC. The whole variable domain, filled in from reference TRBV7-2 and TRBJ2-1, reads GAGVSQSPSNKVTEKGKDVELRCDPISGHTALYWYRQSLGQGLEFLIYFQGNSAPDKSGLPSDRFSAERTGGSVSTLTIQRTQQEDSAVYLCASSPPGGGEPYNEQFFGPGTRLTVL.

The chain is built from TRBV2 and TRBJ2-3, with D unresolved. CDR1 and CDR2 (germline): SNHLY, FYNNEI. The CDR3 sequence is 13 residues long. V was clipped by 3 bases and J by 0 bases, with 4 bases between them. The CDR3 DNA is TGTGCCAGCAGTGACACTAGCACAGATACGCAGTATTTT. It yields the protein CASSDTSTDTQYF.

Of note for this clone: Compared with germline, one end of the junction differs, possibly owing to a read error. The chain links TRBV7-7 to TRBJ1-5; the match to TRBD1 covers 7 bases. This CDR3 has 14 residues. CDR1 is SSHAT and CDR2 is FNYEAQ in the germline V gene (reference sequence). CDR3 region: CASSLTGVNQPQHF. As DNA, the CDR3 is TGTGCTAGCAGCTTAACAGGGGTTAATCAGCCCCAGCATTTT.

V usage is TRBV5-8 and J usage is TRBJ2-3; 9 bases map to TRBD2. This CDR3 contains 15 residues. The V and J ends lost 4 bases and 3 bases, in that order; junction bases with no gene match: 6. In germline, CDR1 is SGHTS, CDR2 YDEGEE. The DNA of the CDR3 is TGTGCCAGCAGCGGCGGGAGGGCCACGACAGATACGCAGTATTTT. The encoded protein is CASSGGRATTDTQYF.

The chain is built from TRBV11-1 and TRBJ2-1; D gene unclear. Germline V lookup: CDR1 SGHAT, CDR2 FQDESV (reference sequence). This CDR3 has 14 residues. V lost 5 bases and J 10 bases, leaving 18 bases between the germline ends. Here the CDR3 DNA reads TGTGCCAGCAGCCCACTCTACGCCCAAAGGGAGCAGTTCTTC. This codes for CASSPLYAQREQFF.

This chain links TRBV4-3 with TRBJ2-2, with unresolved D. The CDR3 has 16 amino acids. V shed 3 bases and J shed 3 bases, with 14 bases lying between them. In germline, CDR1 is LGHNA, CDR2 YSLEER. CDR3: CASSHSVSGHTGELFF. DNA for the CDR3: TGCGCCAGCAGCCATTCGGTTTCCGGTCACACCGGGGAGCTGTTTTTT.

CDR3 sequence: CASSLEPDTQYF. CDR3 sequence (DNA): TGTGCCAGCAGCTTAGAGCCAGATACGCAGTATTTT. The V gene is TRBV7-6, the J gene TRBJ2-3, with no clear D. Trimming shortened V by 1 base and J by 4 bases, and 3 bases separated the two germline ends. Germline values: CDR1 SGHVS, CDR2 FNYEAQ. The length of the CDR3 is 12 residues.

The gene calls are TRBV19 and TRBJ2-7; D possibly corresponds to TRBD1 (6 bases). The CDR3 is 13 residues long. From germline, CDR1 is LNHDA and CDR2 SQIVND (reference sequence). Trimming left V 7 bases short and J 0 bases short, with 10 bases between. As DNA, the CDR3 is TGTGCCAGTAAGGACAGTAGCTCCTACGAGCAGTACTTC. Its translation is CASKDSSSYEQYF.

The chain recombines TRBV6-6 with TRBJ2-7; 7 bases are shared with TRBD1. This CDR3 has 12 residues. Germline V gives CDR1 MNHNY, CDR2 SVGAGI (reference sequence). Trimming at V came to 8 bases and at J to 0 bases, leaving 1 base not matched to a gene. In DNA, the CDR3 is TGTGCCAGCGGGGACAGCTCCTACGAGCAGTACTTC. It translates to CASGDSSYEQYF.

V usage is TRBV6-6 and J usage is TRBJ2-5; 14 bases align to TRBD2. Per the germline V gene, CDR1 is MNHNY and CDR2 is SVGAGI (reference sequence). The length of the CDR3 is 14 residues. V lost 9 bases, J lost 5 bases, and 5 bases stayed unmatched. The CDR3 coding sequence is TGTGCCAGTCGGGGGACTAGCGGGAGTGAGACCCAGTACTTC. It is translated as CASRGTSGSETQYF.

The rearrangement uses TRBV21-1 and TRBJ2-5; TRBD2 was called by the table and not checked on the DNA. TRBV21-1 is listed as a pseudogene. The CDR3 runs 16 residues. The CDR3 bases are TGTGCCAGCAGCAATTGTAACGGTAGCGGGTGGGAGACCCAGTACTTC. This codes for CASSNCNGSGWETQYF.

This sequence joins TRBV13 and TRBJ2-1; D is uncertain. Germline V gene sequence: CDR1 PRHDT, CDR2 FYEKMQ (reference sequence). The V and J ends lost 2 bases and 3 bases respectively, with 11 bases between them. The CDR3 covers 15 residues. CDR3 loop: CASSLTARNYNEQFF. The DNA of the CDR3 is TGTGCCAGCAGCTTAACGGCCAGAAACTACAATGAGCAGTTCTTC.

The chain couples TRBV9 to TRBJ2-1, with unresolved D. The CDR3 is made up of 14 amino acids. Trimming removed 0 bases from V and 8 bases from J, with 12 bases in between. Looked up from germline, CDR1 is SGDLS and CDR2 is YYNGEE. Written as DNA, the CDR3 is TGTGCCAGCAGCGTAGAGGCTGGGGTTTATGAGCAGTTCTTC. Its translation is CASSVEAGVYEQFF. The entire variable domain, with the rest obtained from reference TRBV9 and TRBJ2-1, is as follows: DSGVTQTPKHLITATGQRVTLRCSPRSGDLSVYWYQQSLDQGLQFLIQYYNGEERAKGNILERFSAQQFPDLHSELNLSSLELGDSALYFCASSVEAGVYEQFFGPGTRLTVL.

The V gene is TRBV28, the J gene TRBJ1-5; D is uncertain. Trimming removed 5 bases at V and 5 bases at J, with 10 bases between. The CDR3 covers 13 residues. The germline V gene has CDR1 MDHEN and CDR2 SYDVKM. In DNA, the CDR3 is TGTGCCAGCAGTCCCCTCCCCGATCAGCCCCAGCATTTT. This sequence encodes CASSPLPDQPQHF.

The chain employs TRBV5-6 and TRBJ2-1, with TRBD2 identical over 7 bases. The CDR3 consists of 16 residues. From germline, CDR1 is SGHDT and CDR2 YYEEEE. Trimming removed 0 bases from V and 4 bases from J; junction bases left unmatched: 7. The CDR3 here is CASSLDAGATYNEQFF. As DNA, the CDR3 is TGTGCCAGCAGCTTGGACGCGGGAGCAACATACAATGAGCAGTTCTTC.

The chain combines TRBV9 with TRBJ2-1; 9 nucleotides match TRBD2. The germline gives CDR1 SGDLS, CDR2 YYNGEE. The CDR3 length is 15 residues. The V and J ends lost 4 bases and 4 bases, in that order; junction bases with no gene match: 6. In DNA, the CDR3 is TGTGCCAGCAGCTCGACTAGCGGAGGTTACAATGAGCAGTTCTTC. Translation gives CASSSTSGGYNEQFF.

This chain links TRBV7-2 with TRBJ2-1, with TRBD2 as a possible D gene (6 bases). Germline V gene lookup returns CDR1 SGHTA and CDR2 FQGNSA. The V end was cut by 5 bases, the J end by 0 bases, with 17 bases between. The CDR3 spans 17 residues. The DNA for the CDR3 is TGTGCCAGCAGCCCCATTGGCGGAGGGGCCTCCTACAATGAGCAGTTCTTC. Protein product: CASSPIGGGASYNEQFF.

The chain joins TRBV11-2 to TRBJ2-1, with 8 positions matching TRBD2. Germline CDR1 and CDR2: SGHAT and FQNNGV. This CDR3 comprises 18 residues. Losses at the gene ends were 1 base for V and 0 bases for J; bases not matched to a gene: 8. The CDR3 nucleotides read TGTGCCAGCAGCTTAGTCGTAGCGGGACTCAGCTCCTACAATGAGCAGTTCTTC. Its protein is CASSLVVAGLSSYNEQFF.

The chain recombines TRBV19 with TRBJ2-2, with a tentative D call TRBD1 (6 bases). This CDR3 region has 14 residues. Trimming left V 5 bases short and J 2 bases short, with 9 bases between. The germline V gene has CDR1 LNHDA and CDR2 SQIVND (reference sequence). The CDR3 loop reads CASSRDKNTGELFF. CDR3 coding DNA: TGTGCCAGTAGTCGGGACAAAAACACCGGGGAGCTGTTTTTT.

The chain has TRBV6-5 and TRBJ2-7; perhaps TRBD1 as D (6 bases). The CDR3 is 13 residues long. Germline CDR1 reads MNHEY; CDR2 reads SVGAGI. The germline V and J ends were trimmed by 6 bases and 6 bases, with 15 bases remaining between them. The CDR3 loop reads CASRYRVGSEQYF. CDR3 bases: TGTGCCAGCAGATACAGGGTGGGAAGCGAGCAGTACTTC.

This clone was seen once. The chain links TRBV25-1 to TRBJ2-7, with D uncertain. The CDR3 is 15 residues long. The germline V and J ends were trimmed by 1 base and 3 bases, with 13 bases remaining between them. CDR1 is MGHDK, CDR2 SYGVNS, per germline. The CDR3 loop reads CASSESGTTNYEQYF. The CDR3 bases are TGTGCCAGCAGTGAATCCGGCACCACAAACTACGAGCAGTACTTC.

The chain combines TRBV7-9 with TRBJ1-3; possibly TRBD1 for D (6 bases). V was cut by 4 bases and J by 7 bases, with 14 bases left in between. The CDR3 runs 14 residues. CDR1 is SEHNR and CDR2 is FQNEAQ in the germline V gene (reference sequence). CDR3 in amino acids: CASSSSRGLNTIYF. CDR3 in DNA: TGTGCCAGCAGCTCCTCCAGGGGCCTGAACACCATATATTTT. The full variable domain, completed using reference TRBV7-9 and TRBJ1-3, is DTGVSQNPRHKITKRGQNVTFRCDPISEHNRLYWYRQTLGQGPEFLTYFQNEAQLEKSRLLSDRFSAERPKGSFSTLEIQRTEQGDSAMYLCASSSSRGLNTIYFGEGSWLTVV.

The V call is TRBV5-1, the J call TRBJ1-4; weak D call: TRBD1 (5 bases). Trimming took 0 bases from V and 7 from J, leaving 10 bases between them. CDR3 length equals 14 residues. From germline, CDR1 is SGHRS and CDR2 YFSETQ. The CDR3 protein is CASSLGREFEKLFF. CDR3 coding DNA: TGCGCCAGCAGCTTGGGCAGGGAATTTGAAAAACTGTTTTTT.

The chain joins TRBV19 to TRBJ2-7; 7 bases are a match to TRBD2. In germline, CDR1 is LNHDA, CDR2 SQIVND (reference sequence). With 4 bases clipped from V and 3 bases from J, the junction kept 9 bases outside the gene matches. The CDR3 totals 15 residues. The CDR3 coding sequence is TGTGCCAGTAGTAAAGAGGCTAGCGGAAACTACGAGCAGTACTTC. This sequence encodes CASSKEASGNYEQYF.

The chain combines TRBV18 with TRBJ2-5, with 8 bases fitting TRBD1. The V segment lost 0 bases and the J segment 3 bases; nucleotides outside the gene matches: 3. This CDR3 contains 15 residues. Germline V gene sequence: CDR1 KGHSH, CDR2 LQKENI. The CDR3 protein is CASSPPQGAEETQYF. In nucleotides, the CDR3 is TGTGCCAGCTCACCACCTCAGGGGGCGGAAGAGACCCAGTACTTC.